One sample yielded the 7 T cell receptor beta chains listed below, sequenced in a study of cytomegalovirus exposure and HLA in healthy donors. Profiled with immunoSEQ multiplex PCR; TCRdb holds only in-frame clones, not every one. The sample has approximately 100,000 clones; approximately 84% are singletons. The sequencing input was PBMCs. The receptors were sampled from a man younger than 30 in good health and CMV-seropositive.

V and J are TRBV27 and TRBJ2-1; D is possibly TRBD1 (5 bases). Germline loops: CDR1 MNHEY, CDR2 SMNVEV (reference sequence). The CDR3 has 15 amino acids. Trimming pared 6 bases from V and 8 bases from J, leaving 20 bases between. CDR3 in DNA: TGTGCCAGCAGCTTAGAAAGTACGCCAGGGCATGAGCAGTTCTTC. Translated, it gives CASSLESTPGHEQFF.

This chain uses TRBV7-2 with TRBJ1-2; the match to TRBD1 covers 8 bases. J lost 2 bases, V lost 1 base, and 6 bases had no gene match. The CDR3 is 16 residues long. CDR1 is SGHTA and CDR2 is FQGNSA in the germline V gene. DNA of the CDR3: TGTGCCAGCAGCTTAGATCGGGACAGGATAAACTATGGCTACACCTTC. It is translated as CASSLDRDRINYGYTF.

CDR3 residues: CASSIPGTPIAKNIQYF. The CDR3 nucleotides are TGTGCCAGCAGTATCCCCGGGACACCTATAGCCAAAAACATTCAGTACTTC. The chain combines TRBV6-4 with TRBJ2-4; possible D gene TRBD1, 6 bases. CDR1 and CDR2 (germline): MRHNA, SNTAGT. The CDR3 runs to 17 residues. V lost 5 bases, J lost 0 bases, and 17 bases lay in between.

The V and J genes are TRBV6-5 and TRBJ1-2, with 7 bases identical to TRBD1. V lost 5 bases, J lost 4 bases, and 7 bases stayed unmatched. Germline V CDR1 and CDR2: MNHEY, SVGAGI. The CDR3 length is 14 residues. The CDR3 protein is CASSKQGPRYGYTF. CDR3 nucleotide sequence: TGTGCCAGCAGTAAACAGGGGCCCCGCTATGGCTACACCTTC.

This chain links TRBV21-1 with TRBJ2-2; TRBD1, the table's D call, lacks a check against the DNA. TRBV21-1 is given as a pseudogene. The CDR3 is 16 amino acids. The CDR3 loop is CASIMKGAANTGELFF. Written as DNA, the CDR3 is TGTGCCAGCATCATGAAGGGGGCCGCGAACACCGGGGAGCTGTTTTTT.

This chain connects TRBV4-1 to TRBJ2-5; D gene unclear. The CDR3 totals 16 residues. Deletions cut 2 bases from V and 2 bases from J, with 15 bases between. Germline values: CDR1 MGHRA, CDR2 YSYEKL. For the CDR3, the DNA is TGCGCCAGCAGCCAACCACTCCGTGGGCAGCAAGAGACCCAGTACTTC. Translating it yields CASSQPLRGQQETQYF.

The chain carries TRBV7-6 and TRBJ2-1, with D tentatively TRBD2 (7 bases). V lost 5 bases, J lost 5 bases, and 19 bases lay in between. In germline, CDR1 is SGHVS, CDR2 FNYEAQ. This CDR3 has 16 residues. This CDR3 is CASSLGGSGSNNEQFF. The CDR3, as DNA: TGTGCCAGCAGCCTAGGGGGTAGCGGGTCTAACAATGAGCAGTTCTTC. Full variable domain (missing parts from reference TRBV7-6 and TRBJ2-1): GAGVSQSPRYKVTKRGQDVALRCDPISGHVSLYWYRQALGQGPEFLTYFNYEAQQDKSGLPNDRFSAERPEGSISTLTIQRTEQRDSAMYRCASSLGGSGSNNEQFFGPGTRLTVL.